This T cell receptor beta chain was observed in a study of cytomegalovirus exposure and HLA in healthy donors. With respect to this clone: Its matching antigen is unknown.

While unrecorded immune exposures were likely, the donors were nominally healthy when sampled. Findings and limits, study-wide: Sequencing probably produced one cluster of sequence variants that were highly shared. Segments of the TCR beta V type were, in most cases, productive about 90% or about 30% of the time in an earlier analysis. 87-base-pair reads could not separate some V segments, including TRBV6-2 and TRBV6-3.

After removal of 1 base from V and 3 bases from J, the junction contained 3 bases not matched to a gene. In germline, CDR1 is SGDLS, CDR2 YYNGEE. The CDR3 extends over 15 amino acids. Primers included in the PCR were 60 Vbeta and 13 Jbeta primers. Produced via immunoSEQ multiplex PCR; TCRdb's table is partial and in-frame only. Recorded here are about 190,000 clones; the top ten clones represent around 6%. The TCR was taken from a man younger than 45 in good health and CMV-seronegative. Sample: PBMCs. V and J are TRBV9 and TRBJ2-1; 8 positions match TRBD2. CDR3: CASSVSLAGYNEQFF. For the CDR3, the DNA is TGTGCCAGCAGCGTAAGTCTAGCGGGCTACAATGAGCAGTTCTTC.